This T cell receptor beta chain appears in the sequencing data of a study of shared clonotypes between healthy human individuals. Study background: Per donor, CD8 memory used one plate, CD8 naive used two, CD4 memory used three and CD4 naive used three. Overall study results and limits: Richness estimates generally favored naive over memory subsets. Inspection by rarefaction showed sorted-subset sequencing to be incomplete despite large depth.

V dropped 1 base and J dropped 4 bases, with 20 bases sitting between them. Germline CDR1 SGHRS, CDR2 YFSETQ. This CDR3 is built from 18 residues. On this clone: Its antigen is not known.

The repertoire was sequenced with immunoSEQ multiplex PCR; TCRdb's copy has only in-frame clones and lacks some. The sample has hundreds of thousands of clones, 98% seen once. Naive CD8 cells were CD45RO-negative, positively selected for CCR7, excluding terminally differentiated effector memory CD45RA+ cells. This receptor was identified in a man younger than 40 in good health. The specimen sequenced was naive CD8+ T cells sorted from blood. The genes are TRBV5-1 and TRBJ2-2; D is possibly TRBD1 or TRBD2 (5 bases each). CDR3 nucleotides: TGCGCCAGCAGCTTGTTGTGGGTTTCTAGAGGGACCACCGGGGAGCTGTTTTTT. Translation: CASSLLWVSRGTTGELFF.